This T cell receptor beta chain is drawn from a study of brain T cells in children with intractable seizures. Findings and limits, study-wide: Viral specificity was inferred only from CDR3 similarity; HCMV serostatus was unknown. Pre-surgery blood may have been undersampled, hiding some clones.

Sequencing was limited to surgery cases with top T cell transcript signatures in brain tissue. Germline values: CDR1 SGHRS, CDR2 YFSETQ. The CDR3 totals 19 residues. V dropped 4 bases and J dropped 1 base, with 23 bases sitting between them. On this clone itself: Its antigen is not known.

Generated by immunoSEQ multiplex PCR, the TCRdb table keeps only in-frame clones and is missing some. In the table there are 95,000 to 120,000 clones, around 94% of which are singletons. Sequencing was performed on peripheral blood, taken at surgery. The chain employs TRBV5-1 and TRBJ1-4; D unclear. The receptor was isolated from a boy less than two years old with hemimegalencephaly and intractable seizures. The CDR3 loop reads CASSPRPTALLLTNEKLFF. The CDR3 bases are TGCGCCAGCAGCCCCAGGCCTACAGCCCTCCTCCTAACTAATGAAAAACTGTTTTTT.